The 11 T cell receptor beta chains below all came from one sample that was sequenced in a study of CD8+CD57+ T cells in acquired aplastic anemia. The study profiled TCR beta VDJ and CDR3 using genomic DNA as template. Each CDR3 protein is one row after TCRdb ran MiXCR on the reads. The sample shows about 470,000 distinct CDR3 sequences, over 25% of them seen only once. Only patients with CD8+CD57+ cell expansion on flow cytometry were chosen for sequencing. Sample: sorted CD4+, CD8+, or CD8+CD57+ T cells (not recorded which) from PBMCs. These receptors were obtained from a human donor with aplastic anemia.

This clonotype was counted at least ten times. This rearrangement joins TRBV2 to TRBJ2-1; D might be TRBD1 (7 bases). This CDR3 region has 14 residues. The germline V gene has CDR1 SNHLY and CDR2 FYNNEI. V lost 8 bases and J 4 bases, leaving 15 bases between the germline ends. This chain's CDR3 is CASGRQGGYNEQFF. The CDR3 nucleotides read TGTGCCAGCGGAAGGCAGGGGGGATACAATGAGCAGTTCTTC.

V is TRBV27 and J is TRBJ2-1; D may match TRBD1 or TRBD2 (5 bases each). Germline CDR1 and CDR2: MNHEY and SMNVEV (reference sequence). This CDR3 contains 15 residues. V gave up 7 bases and J gave up 4 bases, with 17 bases separating them. The CDR3 is CASIMDRDGYNEQFF. The CDR3 DNA reads as TGTGCCAGCATAATGGACCGGGACGGGTACAATGAGCAGTTCTTC.

This chain connects TRBV25-1 to TRBJ1-1; D not resolved. CDR3 length: 15 amino acids. Trimming pared 6 bases from V and 2 bases from J, leaving 16 bases between. From germline, CDR1 is MGHDK and CDR2 SYGVNS. The DNA of the CDR3 is TGTGCCAGCAGCCAACAAGATACAGTAAACACTGAAGCTTTCTTT. Translating it yields CASSQQDTVNTEAFF.

This chain uses TRBV14 with TRBJ2-1; 9 bases are shared with TRBD2. With 0 bases clipped from V and 9 bases from J, the junction kept 9 bases outside the gene matches. Germline assignment: CDR1 SGHDN and CDR2 FVKESK. The length of the CDR3 is 16 residues. CDR3 nucleotide sequence: TGTGCCAGCAGCCAAGATCTAGCGGGGAAAAGGGGTGAGCAGTTCTTC. Protein: CASSQDLAGKRGEQFF. Supplemented by reference TRBV14 and TRBJ2-1, the full variable domain reads EAGVTQFPSHSVIEKGQTVTLRCDPISGHDNLYWYRRVMGKEIKFLLHFVKESKQDESGMPNNRFLAERTGGTYSTLKVQPAELEDSGVYFCASSQDLAGKRGEQFFGPGTRLTVL.

The rearrangement joins TRBV5-1 to TRBJ1-1; 7 nucleotides line up with TRBD1. CDR1 is SGHRS, CDR2 YFSETQ, per germline. CDR3 size: 15 residues. Trimming at V came to 4 bases and at J to 0 bases, leaving 6 bases not matched to a gene. CDR3 loop: CASSGGTDMNTEAFF. The CDR3 DNA reads TGCGCCAGCAGCGGGGGGACAGATATGAACACTGAAGCTTTCTTT.

The chain uses TRBV20-1 and TRBJ1-2; 8 positions agree with TRBD1. Germline lookup yields CDR1 DFQATT and CDR2 SNEGSKA (reference sequence). This CDR3 is 14 amino acids long. The V and J ends lost 8 bases and 4 bases, in that order; junction bases with no gene match: 12. This CDR3 is CSYAGQGFPYGYTF. CDR3 DNA: TGCAGTTACGCAGGACAGGGTTTTCCCTATGGCTACACCTTC.

This clonotype has a single count. The J gene is TRBJ1-4, the V gene TRBV5-1; weak D call: TRBD1 (5 bases). Germline assignment: CDR1 SGHRS and CDR2 YFSETQ. The V end was cut by 0 bases, the J end by 8 bases, with 23 bases between. This CDR3 has 18 residues. The CDR3 spells CASSLDGFGGTGKEKLFF. CDR3 DNA: TGCGCCAGCAGCTTGGATGGGTTTGGAGGGACGGGCAAGGAAAAACTGTTTTTT.

This clonotype was recorded at least ten times. J is TRBJ2-7 and V is TRBV5-6, with D perhaps TRBD2 (5 bases). Germline CDR1 and CDR2: SGHDT and YYEEEE. Trimming took off 4 bases at V and 3 bases at J, with 11 bases between the two ends. This CDR3 region has 13 residues. CDR3 in amino acids: CASSGSFGYEQYF. DNA of the CDR3: TGTGCCAGCAGCGGGAGTTTCGGCTACGAGCAGTACTTC.

This clonotype was counted only a few times. This chain uses TRBV12-3 or TRBV12-4 with TRBJ1-1; TRBD1 agrees at 9 bases. J was trimmed by 10 bases and V by 6 bases; bases with no gene match: 9. This CDR3 is 13 amino acids long. The CDR3, as DNA: TGTGCCAGCAGACCGAACAGGGGGCCAGGAGCTTTCTTT. Its translation is CASRPNRGPGAFF.

This chain joins TRBV7-2 and TRBJ2-5; D remains unclear. V lost 3 bases, J lost 0 bases, and 11 bases lay in between. This CDR3 spans 15 amino acids. In germline, CDR1 is SGHTA, CDR2 FQGNSA. CDR3 loop: CASSFIASYQETQYF. CDR3 bases: TGTGCCAGCAGCTTTATAGCATCGTACCAAGAGACCCAGTACTTC.

This clonotype has more than one count but fewer than ten. One junction end disagrees with the germline gene, perhaps due to a read error. The rearrangement joins TRBV10-3 to TRBJ1-5; the D is unclear. The CDR3 runs 14 residues. Germline-derived CDR1 and CDR2 are ENHRY and SYGVKD. The CDR3 loop reads CASSYSSAAQPQHF. CDR3 nucleotides: TGTGCCAGCAGTTACTCCAGCGCAGCTCAGCCCCAGCATTTT.